This T cell receptor beta chain was recorded in a study of blood T cell repertoires in COVID-19. The CDR3 has 14 residues. Germline V lookup: CDR1 WSHSY, CDR2 SAAADI. V shed 7 bases and J shed 2 bases, with 13 bases lying between them. The assay was immunoSEQ multiplex PCR, and TCRdb's table has in-frame clones only and misses some. The table has hundreds of thousands of clones, roughly 90% seen once. The origin of this receptor is a woman aged 50 to 60 who had recovered from COVID-19. Source material: PBMCs or T cells enriched from blood (not recorded which). The rearrangement uses TRBV10-2 and TRBJ2-3; D perhaps matches TRBD2 (6 bases). The CDR3: CASMDYKTTDTQYF. The CDR3, as DNA: TGCGCCAGCATGGACTACAAGACCACAGATACGCAGTATTTT.